This entry lists 11 T cell receptor beta chains sequenced from one sample in a study of radiation and T cells in renal cell carcinoma. Time point: blood 4 weeks post-SBRT, at nephrectomy. Treatment noted: 15 Gy SBRT to primary tumor, nephrectomy 4 weeks later. Generated by immunoSEQ multiplex PCR, the TCRdb table keeps only in-frame clones and is missing some. The repertoire holds some 150,000 clones, with about 88% as singletons. The sequences come from blood, collected from a patient whose treatment included radiotherapy and nephrectomy. The receptors derive from a woman in her forties or fifties with renal cell carcinoma.

The chain employs TRBV7-2 and TRBJ2-2, with D unclear. V lost 5 bases and J lost 1, with 8 bases in between. Germline values: CDR1 SGHTA, CDR2 FQGNSA. This CDR3 has 14 amino acids. The CDR3 DNA is TGTGCCAGCAGCCGAACGGGGAACACCGGGGAGCTGTTTTTT. Its translation is CASSRTGNTGELFF.

The chain links TRBV13 to TRBJ2-7, with 13 bases lining up with TRBD2. The CDR3 covers 15 residues. V was clipped by 3 bases and J by 5 bases; unmatched bases: 4. The germline V gene encodes CDR1 PRHDT and CDR2 FYEKMQ (reference sequence). CDR3 sequence: CASSFGLAGDHEQYF. CDR3 in DNA: TGTGCCAGCAGCTTTGGACTAGCGGGAGACCACGAGCAGTACTTC.

The gene calls are TRBV9 and TRBJ2-3, with unresolved D. Looked up from germline, CDR1 is SGDLS and CDR2 is YYNGEE. V was cut by 7 bases and J by 5 bases, with 17 bases left in between. The CDR3 is 14 amino acids. The CDR3 sequence is CASGPRLHGDTQYF. The CDR3 nucleotides read TGTGCCAGCGGACCCCGGCTCCACGGAGATACGCAGTATTTT. The entire variable domain, with the rest obtained from reference TRBV9 and TRBJ2-3, is as follows: DSGVTQTPKHLITATGQRVTLRCSPRSGDLSVYWYQQSLDQGLQFLIQYYNGEERAKGNILERFSAQQFPDLHSELNLSSLELGDSALYFCASGPRLHGDTQYFGPGTRLTVL.

This chain joins TRBV5-1 and TRBJ2-5, with 8 bases that match TRBD2. Germline V gene sequence: CDR1 SGHRS, CDR2 YFSETQ. V dropped 2 bases and J dropped 4; count of bases not matched to a gene: 7. The CDR3 covers 15 residues. CDR3 region: CASSFEAGDPETQYF. Here the CDR3 DNA reads TGCGCCAGCAGCTTCGAAGCGGGGGACCCAGAGACCCAGTACTTC.

J is TRBJ2-1 and V is TRBV7-3; no firm D call. V was shortened by 4 bases and J by 10 bases, with 11 bases between the two germline ends. Looked up from germline, CDR1 is SGHTA and CDR2 is FQGTGA. This CDR3 has 12 amino acids. The DNA of the CDR3 is TGTGCCAGCAGCTCACAAAGTAAAGAGCAGTTCTTC. Its protein is CASSSQSKEQFF.

The chain joins TRBV2 to TRBJ2-7; D perhaps matches TRBD1 (6 bases). Trimming left V 4 bases short and J 6 bases short, with 25 bases between. In germline, CDR1 is SNHLY, CDR2 FYNNEI. CDR3 length: 17 amino acids. CDR3 residues: CASSARDKHWQSGEQYF. The CDR3 nucleotides read TGTGCCAGCAGTGCACGGGACAAACACTGGCAATCGGGCGAGCAGTACTTC.

The J gene is TRBJ1-5, the V gene TRBV6-6; TRBD1 matches at 7 bases. V dropped 1 base and J dropped 7; count of bases not matched to a gene: 4. Germline assignment: CDR1 MNHNY and CDR2 SVGAGI (reference sequence). The CDR3 contains 14 residues. The CDR3 DNA follows: TGTGCCAGCAGTTACTTCGACAGGGTCCAGCCCCAGCATTTT. It translates to CASSYFDRVQPQHF.

This clone showed up just a few times. The chain couples TRBV19 to TRBJ1-1; D is unresolved. V lost 8 bases and J lost 3, with 4 bases in between. Germline CDR1 is LNHDA and CDR2 is SQIVND (reference sequence). The CDR3 is made up of 10 amino acids. CDR3 sequence reads: CASGYTEAFF. In DNA, the CDR3 is TGTGCCAGTGGGTACACTGAAGCTTTCTTT. Full variable domain (remainder filled in from reference TRBV19 and TRBJ1-1): DGGITQSPKYLFRKEGQNVTLSCEQNLNHDAMYWYRQDPGQGLRLIYYSQIVNDFQKGDIAEGYSVSREKKESFPLTVTSAQKNPTAFYLCASGYTEAFFGQGTRLTVV.

J is TRBJ2-5 and V is TRBV30; D remains ambiguous. The J call may be incorrect, as the DNA end agrees better with TRBJ2-7. Germline CDR1 GTSNPN, CDR2 SVGIG (reference sequence). The CDR3 is 13 amino acids. The CDR3 loop is CAWTKDGSYEQYF. Written as DNA, the CDR3 is TGTGCCTGGACCAAGGATGGGTCCTACGAGCAGTACTTC.

The chain links TRBV7-2 to TRBJ2-1; TRBD2 matches 7 bases. The CDR3 consists of 16 residues. Germline V CDR1 and CDR2: SGHTA, FQGNSA. Trimming took 1 base from V and 10 from J; bases not matched to a gene: 13. The chain's CDR3 is CASSLDSAGVLREQFF. The CDR3 region has the DNA TGTGCCAGCAGCTTAGATTCGGCGGGGGTGCTCAGAGAGCAGTTCTTC.

The V call is TRBV5-1, the J call TRBJ1-4; 8 bases align to TRBD1. Per the germline V gene, CDR1 is SGHRS and CDR2 is YFSETQ. V shed 7 bases and J 8 bases; nucleotides not matched to a gene: 10. The CDR3 is made up of 14 amino acids. The DNA of the CDR3 is TGCGCCAGCCGTACTTCAGGGGGCAGGGAAAAACTGTTTTTT. Its translation: CASRTSGGREKLFF.